Given below is one T cell receptor (beta chain) in context. The antigen it binds to is not known. It has no much larger one-base neighbor in the sample; base qualities were not kept. The sample comes from a study of blood T cell repertoires in COVID-19 (dated by TCRdb to 2018 to 2020). In the study overall: Collaborator samples came from the United States, Italy and Spain and covered acute and convalescent phases of COVID-19. The material from the prospective study consisted of cDNA or gDNA derived from T cells, B-cell-depleted T cells, or PBMCs. The dataset comprised deeply sampled blood TCRbeta repertoires from subjects exposed to, actively infected with, or recovered from COVID-19. A freely available public database, intended as a resource for researchers studying the immune response to SARS-CoV-2, is where the repertoires were released. The samples were drawn from the first 160 participants of the ongoing ImmuneRACE study and from 1,254 subjects provided by 6 global collaborators. A de-identified subject ID, COVID-19 status, age in years and sex were almost always included in the sample metadata. HLA class I and class II types, where available, came from metadata supplied by the sample provider rather than from assay-based typing.

Whole blood was collected in K2EDTA tubes by collaborating institutions according to the institutions' own protocols. For TCRbeta analysis, collaborators shipped samples as frozen whole blood, isolated PBMCs, or DNA extracted from either of those sample types. From a lookup of the germline V gene, CDR1 and CDR2 are SGHRS and YFSETQ. V and J are truncated by 4 bases and 0 bases respectively, leaving an intervening sequence of 13 bases. Its CDR3 holds 15 amino acids, cysteine through phenylalanine. The sequence is cut down to CDR3 DNA, 45 bases in frame from base 1. Broader findings and caveats from the paper: The amount of clinical and demographic metadata varied by source and participant and was provided uncurated.

TCRbeta CDR3 regions were amplified from genomic DNA using the immunoSEQ Assay, a bias-controlled multiplex PCR. For the original study's pipeline: The number of nucleated cells in each sample was estimated from the amplification of reference gene primers within the assay. Sequence reads were collapsed and filtered to measure the absolute abundance of every unique TCRbeta CDR3 rearrangement. Productive Simpson clonality was computed per sample as the square root of Simpson's diversity index over productive rearrangements. TCRdb took over this immuneACCESS table, retaining in-frame rearrangements with V and J assigned. Such tables are incomplete; in checked studies, under half of the missing clones stem from an unresolved V gene, and the remainder is unexplained. The D gene and trimming were derived from the DNA, and the V and J assignments and clone size from that table. The sample table contains more than 80,000 clones; only one count was recorded for over 60% of them. 20% of the sample is held by the ten biggest clonotypes.

Sequences were obtained from peripheral blood. The receptor chain draws on TRBV5-1 and TRBJ2-5; TRBD1 is a weak D gene call, 6 bases matching. This receptor was obtained from a woman older than 75 with active or convalescent COVID-19. The DNA sequence is TGCGCCAGCAGCCTCCGGACAGTGTACCAAGAGACCCAGTACTTC. Its protein reads: CASSLRTVYQETQYF.